This is a list of T cell receptor beta chains from one sample in a study of blood T cell repertoires in COVID-19. Sequenced by immunoSEQ multiplex PCR; TCRdb stores in-frame clones only, minus some. The data hold more than 300,000 clones, with about 83% observed a single time. Sequencing was performed on peripheral blood. These receptor sequences come from a woman between 45 and 65 years old with acute or convalescent COVID-19. Each CDR3 is given with its conserved first and last residue. Each record gives: V gene, J gene, CDR3 protein.

V: TRBV5-5
J: TRBJ2-2
CDR3: CASSLDLETGTGELFF

V: TRBV18
J: TRBJ1-2
CDR3: CASSPAAAAGGYTF

V: TRBV20-1
J: TRBJ1-1
CDR3: CSARREEAFF

V: TRBV12-3/TRBV12-4
J: TRBJ2-1
CDR3: CASGGLAGEQFF

V: TRBV29-1
J: TRBJ2-1
CDR3: CSVAWRGSYNEQFF

V: TRBV27
J: TRBJ1-5
CDR3: CASSLSAVRPQHF

V: TRBV2
J: TRBJ1-2
CDR3: CASSEPRDRGLLFYGYTF

V: TRBV30
J: TRBJ2-1
CDR3: CAWKGDSYNEQFF

V: TRBV5-6
J: TRBJ2-7
CDR3: CASSLIHDGEQYF

V: TRBV6-5
J: TRBJ1-1
CDR3: CASSYLSVRAGTEAFF

V: TRBV19
J: TRBJ2-2
CDR3: CASIQTGETGELFF

V: TRBV10-3
J: TRBJ1-5
CDR3: CAISESNTMMPQHF

V: TRBV7-9
J: TRBJ2-2
CDR3: CASSLSAVANTGELFF

V: TRBV7-2
J: TRBJ1-4
CDR3: CASSPRRATNEKLFF

V: TRBV5-1
J: TRBJ2-2
CDR3: CASSLGASRAGELFF

V: TRBV30
J: TRBJ2-2
CDR3: CAWSMGQGIAGELFF

V: TRBV19
J: TRBJ2-1
CDR3: CASRAGLAVTSNEQFF

V: TRBV2
J: TRBJ1-5
CDR3: CASSSQGKGQPQHF

V: TRBV5-1
J: TRBJ1-2
CDR3: CASSLDRGLGYTF

V: TRBV30
J: TRBJ1-1
CDR3: CAWSVQQGSLAEAFF

V: TRBV7-9
J: TRBJ1-5
CDR3: CASSLSSSNQPQHF

V: TRBV7-2
J: TRBJ1-6
CDR3: CASSSGTGVYNSPLHF

V: TRBV5-1
J: TRBJ2-1
CDR3: CASSHGVRGDEQFF

V: TRBV3-1/TRBV3-2
J: TRBJ1-2
CDR3: CASSQGASTNYGYTF

V: TRBV25-1
J: TRBJ1-1
CDR3: CASRQGGWDTEAFF

V: TRBV19
J: TRBJ1-4
CDR3: CASSTGQGANEKLFF

V: TRBV5-4
J: TRBJ2-1
CDR3: CASSFELLASYNEQFF

V: TRBV20-1
J: TRBJ1-1
CDR3: CSASIGAFF

V: TRBV6-2/TRBV6-3
J: TRBJ2-7
CDR3: CASSYSTGYEQYF

V: TRBV14
J: TRBJ2-7
CDR3: CASSLNWAYYEQYF

V: TRBV6-5
J: TRBJ1-3
CDR3: CASGDSWKDTIYF

V: TRBV6-2/TRBV6-3
J: TRBJ2-3
CDR3: CASSYSGRETDTQYF

V: TRBV5-4
J: TRBJ1-1
CDR3: CASSLISGGEAFF

V: TRBV6-5
J: TRBJ1-5
CDR3: CASSSETHSGSQPQHF

V: TRBV12-5
J: TRBJ1-5
CDR3: CASGKQGASYQPQHF

V: TRBV12-5
J: TRBJ1-2
CDR3: CASGYSGDGYTF

V: TRBV7-2
J: TRBJ1-2
CDR3: CASSLTGGALGYTF

V: TRBV5-1
J: TRBJ2-5
CDR3: CASSLGAGAQETQYF

V: TRBV27
J: TRBJ2-6
CDR3: CASPQAGKQTPSGANVLTF

V: TRBV10-1
J: TRBJ1-1
CDR3: CASRGTFKGITEAFF

V: TRBV9
J: TRBJ1-3
CDR3: CASSIQDSGNTIYF

V: TRBV7-2
J: TRBJ1-2
CDR3: CASSPTGQGDGYTF

V: TRBV5-6
J: TRBJ1-1
CDR3: CASSLLKGGTEAFF

V: TRBV5-1
J: TRBJ1-2
CDR3: CASSRLGDYGYTF

V: TRBV5-1
J: TRBJ1-1
CDR3: CASSNQGARTEAFF

V: TRBV3-1/TRBV3-2
J: TRBJ1-2
CDR3: CASSPRDRLNYGYTF

V: TRBV7-8
J: TRBJ2-3
CDR3: CASSLGLAITDTQYF

V: TRBV19
J: TRBJ1-5
CDR3: CASSIPYWQGGGSNQPQHF

V: TRBV30
J: TRBJ1-5
CDR3: CAWSVAQVSNQPQHF

V: TRBV18
J: TRBJ1-1
CDR3: CASSPAADGGSTEAFF

V: TRBV5-1
J: TRBJ1-1
CDR3: CASSLGQSTEAFF

V: TRBV7-9
J: TRBJ2-1
CDR3: CASSPGTSYNEQFF

V: TRBV21-1
J: TRBJ1-1
CDR3: CASILRGVRGTEAFF

V: TRBV18
J: TRBJ2-7
CDR3: CASSPPVGSRPSYEQYF

V: TRBV7-8
J: TRBJ2-1
CDR3: CASHRTGGINEQFF

V: TRBV5-3
J: TRBJ2-2
CDR3: CARSPPGQGIGNTGELFF

V: TRBV11-2
J: TRBJ2-1
CDR3: CASSGGDWWNEQFF

V: TRBV24-1
J: TRBJ2-1
CDR3: CATSDSSGRAPYNEQFF

V: TRBV27
J: TRBJ1-1
CDR3: CASSFRGGNTEAFF

V: TRBV7-8
J: TRBJ1-3
CDR3: CASSSVPRGLFSGNTIYF